The rows below give T cell receptor beta chains drawn from one sample of a study of response to subunit inactivated influenza vaccine. From the RT-PCR reads, TCRdb called clonotypes with MiXCR, one entry per CDR3 protein. The sample has about 500,000 distinct CDR3 sequences, 10% to 15% seen once. The sequencing here drew on PBMCs from blood, taken 40 to 50 days after vaccination. The source is a man aged 50 to 59 who received an inactivated influenza vaccine. Each CDR3 is given with its conserved first and last residue. The D gene is left open where the match is weak. Size tells how often a clone was seen (once, few, many) or the class of an expanded clone, and some rows leave it out.

j_gene | v_gene | d_gene | abundance | CDR3aa | CDR3nt
TRBJ1-1 | TRBV12-3/TRBV12-4 | - | many | CASSLRRMNTEAFF | TGTGCCAGCAGTTTACGACGTATGAACACTGAAGCTTTCTTT
TRBJ1-2 | TRBV7-6 | - | - | CASSSGTRTGDYGYTF | TGTGCCAGCAGCTCAGGGACACGGACTGGGGACTATGGCTACACCTTC
TRBJ2-1 | TRBV6-4 | TRBD2 | many | CASSDERGYEQFF | TGTGCCAGCAGTGACGAGCGGGGCTATGAGCAGTTCTTC
TRBJ1-2 | TRBV20-1 | - | few | CSAGGVNYGYTF | TGCAGCGCCGGGGGTGTTAACTATGGCTACACCTTC
TRBJ2-5 | TRBV7-8 | - | few | CASSLGAVAETQYF | TGTGCCAGCAGCTTAGGGGCAGTTGCGGAGACCCAGTACTTC
TRBJ2-1 | TRBV6-2/TRBV6-3 | TRBD1 | few | CASTRFRDSHEQFF | TGTGCCAGCACCAGGTTTAGGGACAGCCATGAGCAGTTCTTC
TRBJ2-5 | TRBV24-1 | - | - | CATSDTGQAQYF | TGTGCCACCAGTGATACGGGGCAGGCCCAGTACTTC
TRBJ2-2 | TRBV24-1 | TRBD1 | - | CATSQTTGGLSTGELFF | TGTGCCACCAGTCAAACAACAGGGGGCTTAAGCACCGGGGAGCTGTTTTTT
TRBJ2-1 | TRBV11-2 | TRBD1 | many | CASSFDYRDRSNNEQFF | TGTGCCAGCAGCTTCGACTACCGGGACAGGAGTAACAATGAGCAGTTCTTC
TRBJ2-7 | TRBV7-2 | - | few | CASSSRAEGDEQYF | TGTGCCAGCAGCTCCCGGGCCGAGGGGGACGAGCAGTACTTC
TRBJ2-1 | TRBV5-1 | - | - | CASSLRRWNEQFF | TGCGCCAGCAGCTTGCGTAGGTGGAATGAGCAGTTCTTC
TRBJ2-6 | TRBV5-6 | TRBD1 | - | CASRKQGRGANVLTF | TGTGCCAGCAGAAAACAGGGGCGAGGGGCCAACGTCCTGACTTTC
TRBJ2-5 | TRBV7-9 | - | - | CASSLVGHRETQYF | TGTGCCAGCAGCTTAGTTGGCCATCGAGAGACCCAGTACTTC
TRBJ1-6 | TRBV5-1 | - | few | CASRQDSNSPLHF | TGCGCCAGCAGGCAAGACAGTAATTCACCCCTCCACTTT
TRBJ2-5 | TRBV7-2 | - | - | CASSLVWVRRTQETQYF | TGTGCCAGCAGCTTAGTTTGGGTCAGGAGGACCCAAGAGACCCAGTACTTC
TRBJ2-2 | TRBV15 | TRBD2 | - | CATSREAGGTGELFF | TGTGCCACCAGCAGAGAGGCGGGAGGAACCGGGGAGCTGTTTTTT